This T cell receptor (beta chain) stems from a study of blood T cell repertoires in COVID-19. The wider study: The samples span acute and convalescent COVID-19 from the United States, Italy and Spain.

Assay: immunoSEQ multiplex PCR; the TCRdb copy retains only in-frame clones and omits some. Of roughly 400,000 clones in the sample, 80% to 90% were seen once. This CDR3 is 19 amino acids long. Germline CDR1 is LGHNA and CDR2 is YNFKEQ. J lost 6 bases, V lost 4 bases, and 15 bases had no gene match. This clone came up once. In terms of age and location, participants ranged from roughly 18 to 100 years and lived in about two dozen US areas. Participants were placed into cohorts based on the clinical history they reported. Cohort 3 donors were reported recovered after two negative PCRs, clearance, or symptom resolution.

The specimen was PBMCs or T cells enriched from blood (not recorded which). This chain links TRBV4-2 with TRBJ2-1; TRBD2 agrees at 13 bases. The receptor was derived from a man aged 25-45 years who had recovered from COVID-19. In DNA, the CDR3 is TGTGCCAGCAGCCTCCGGACTAGCGGGAGTACTTATACCTCCAATGAGCAGTTCTTC. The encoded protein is CASSLRTSGSTYTSNEQFF.